This T cell receptor beta chain appears in the sequencing data of a study of human T cells and chemical hapten exposure. MiXCR was run by TCRdb on the RACE reads, yielding one entry per CDR3 protein. The sample consists of 380,000 or so distinct CDR3 sequences, around 4.8% of them appearing once. Many counts were recorded for this clonotype. Trimming removed 7 bases from V and 1 base from J, with 14 bases in between. The CDR3 is 16 residues long. The germline V gene has CDR1 MNHEY and CDR2 SVGAGI. Time point described: patch test 1, 2 weeks after DPC sensitization. The treatment is: therapeutic diphenylcyclopropenone sensitization with weekly scalp DPC. Samples of blood were obtained prior to the application of each patch test.

This chain uses TRBV6-5 with TRBJ2-6; D is undetermined. Sample: whole blood, taken in connection with sensitization to the hapten diphenylcyclopropenone (DPC). This receptor was obtained from a woman in her forties or fifties with alopecia areata. Some clones in this sample may be carry-over from other donors' samples. CDR3 nucleotide sequence: TGTGCCAGCAAGGCGGATCCGCTATCTGGGGCCAACGTCCTGACTTTC. Translation gives CASKADPLSGANVLTF.